Given below is one T cell receptor beta chain in context. The antigen is undetermined. This sample's time point: recipient sample about 28 days before transplant, after cytoreduction. Produced via immunoSEQ multiplex PCR; TCRdb's table is partial and in-frame only. The repertoire holds some 45,000 clones, around 83% seen once, with around 5.3% in the top ten. These data are taken from a study of T cell clonotyping in hematopoietic cell transplantation. Study-level information: Recipient samples before transplant were obtained post-cytoreduction. Whole-study results and caveats: Without cell sorting, CD4 versus CD8 contributions remain unresolved. At the given depth, recipient repertoires were over 97% de novo clonotypes.

The germline gives CDR1 MNHEY, CDR2 SMNVEV (reference sequence). CDR3 size: 16 residues. V lost 6 bases, J lost 4 bases, and 20 bases lay in between. V gene TRBV27 combines with J gene TRBJ2-3; tentatively, D is TRBD2 (6 bases). This sample comprised peripheral blood mononuclear cells, obtained before stem cell transplant. The sequence derives from a man in his sixties with myelodysplastic syndrome. Some clones in this sample may be carry-over from other donors' samples. CDR3 DNA sequence: TGTGCCAGCAGCCGGGCGGCCTTTGGGGGGTCAGATACGCAGTATTTT. Its translation: CASSRAAFGGSDTQYF.